This T cell receptor (beta chain) appears in the sequencing data of a study of CD8+ T cells in alopecia areata. Study as a whole: Treated patients swallowed 5 to 10 mg of oral tofacitinib twice daily. Notes on the study in general: Researchers report lesional scalp, most notably alopecia totalis/universalis, outstripped normal scalp in clonality. When scalp samples are sequenced, resident alphabeta T cells of normal skin are also captured. Mice showed clearer TCR sharing than patients did, a gap that was possibly HLA-related.

As concerns this clone: Its antigen remains unknown.

Sequencing templates came from extracted RNA that was reverse transcribed into cDNA. Profiling relied on immunoSEQ multiplex PCR, and the TCRdb table lists in-frame clones only, not all of them. This table has around 250,000 clones, around two thirds appearing once. V gave up 1 base and J gave up 7 bases, with 17 bases separating them. Germline V CDR1 and CDR2: MGHRA, YSYEKL. CDR3 length: 16 amino acids. The chain has TRBV4-1 and TRBJ2-4; D might be TRBD2 (5 bases). Sequenced here: CD4+ T cells sorted from blood, sampled at week 0. The TCR was taken from a human donor with alopecia areata. The CDR3 nucleotides read TGCGCCAGCAGCCAAGTAAGGACTTCCCGCCAGAACATTCAGTACTTC. It specifies CASSQVRTSRQNIQYF.